The 10 T cell receptor beta chains below were found in one sample sequenced in a study of blood T cells in healthy people across ages. Together with a sample-barcoded 5' primer, a J-beta primer mix was included in a second PCR lasting roughly 6 to 12 cycles. Each CDR3 protein is one row after TCRdb ran MiXCR on the 5' RACE reads. Altogether more than 1 million distinct CDR3 sequences are present, 40% to 55% being singletons, with the ten largest covering 18%. Sequencing was performed on blood. The receptor source for this set is an older woman in good health.

The chain joins TRBV5-1 to TRBJ1-2; D remains ambiguous. CDR3 length equals 14 residues. Germline CDR1 SGHRS, CDR2 YFSETQ. Trimming took off 4 bases at V and 7 bases at J, with 17 bases between the two ends. The CDR3 loop is CASSQDTLRVGYTF. Here the CDR3 DNA reads TGCGCCAGCAGCCAAGATACCTTGAGGGTTGGCTACACCTTC.

This clonotype was detected only a few times. This chain uses TRBV11-3 with TRBJ2-1; TRBD1 might be the D (5 bases). The CDR3 extends over 12 amino acids. Germline CDR1 and CDR2: SGHNT and YENEEA. Between the trimmed V and J ends, which lost 3 bases and 8 bases, there was a span of 8 bases. The CDR3 loop reads CASSFGAHEQFF. The CDR3 DNA reads TGTGCCAGCAGCTTTGGGGCCCATGAGCAGTTCTTC.

The gene calls are TRBV12-3 or TRBV12-4 and TRBJ2-5, with D uncertain. The germline V and J ends were trimmed by 3 bases and 11 bases, with 13 bases remaining between them. The CDR3 is made up of 12 amino acids. The CDR3 DNA sequence: TGTGCCAGCAGTTTTACGACGACCCAGCAGTACTTC. Encoded protein: CASSFTTTQQYF.

The chain has TRBV9 and TRBJ2-7; a possible D gene is TRBD2 (5 bases). Germline V CDR1 and CDR2: SGDLS, YYNGEE. CDR3 length equals 15 residues. Trimming left V 0 bases short and J 2 bases short, with 12 bases between. DNA of the CDR3: TGTGCCAGCAGCGTAGGTGAAGCGGACCCCTACGAGCAGTACTTC. Its translation: CASSVGEADPYEQYF.

This CDR3 reads CASSLGLAGDREQFF. In nucleotides, the CDR3 is TGTGCCAGCAGCCTAGGACTAGCGGGGGACAGGGAGCAGTTCTTC. The V gene is TRBV3-1, the J gene TRBJ2-1, with 13 bases lining up with TRBD2. The V gene's germline CDR1 is LGHDT and CDR2 YNNKEL (reference sequence). The CDR3 has 15 amino acids. The V segment lost 4 bases and the J segment 10 bases; nucleotides outside the gene matches: 7.

There are many counts of this clonotype. The chain carries TRBV29-1 and TRBJ2-5; 9 bases are a match to TRBD1. Germline CDR1 and CDR2: SQVTM and ANQGSEA. V dropped 3 bases and J dropped 3; count of bases not matched to a gene: 5. This CDR3 is built from 14 residues. This chain's CDR3 is CSVEPTGGEETQYF. The DNA for the CDR3 is TGCAGCGTTGAGCCGACAGGGGGAGAAGAGACCCAGTACTTC.

This clonotype has just a few counts. The chain is built from TRBV12-3 or TRBV12-4 and TRBJ1-1; D gene unclear. The V and J ends lost 5 bases and 0 bases respectively, with 7 bases between them. The CDR3 has 13 residues. The DNA of the CDR3 is TGTGCCAGCAGTACGAGCATGAACACTGAAGCTTTCTTT. Translating it yields CASSTSMNTEAFF.

The chain is built from TRBV2 and TRBJ2-5; 13 positions match TRBD2. The J call is uncertain, as TRBJ2-7 better fits the DNA end. The length of the CDR3 is 15 residues. Germline CDR1 and CDR2: SNHLY and FYNNEI. The chain's CDR3 is CASSGTSGRVNEQYF. The CDR3 coding sequence is TGTGCCAGCAGCGGCACTAGCGGGAGGGTCAACGAGCAGTACTTC.

The genes are TRBV30 and TRBJ2-7; D is perhaps TRBD1 (5 bases). The V gene's germline CDR1 is GTSNPN and CDR2 SVGIG (reference sequence). This CDR3 spans 14 amino acids. V was cut by 3 bases and J by 4 bases, with 16 bases left in between. CDR3 residues: CAWRATNAGYEQYF. Written as DNA, the CDR3 is TGTGCCTGGAGGGCCACAAACGCAGGGTACGAGCAGTACTTC. The whole variable domain, remainder taken from reference TRBV30 and TRBJ2-7, is SQTIHQWPATLVQPVGSPLSLECTVEGTSNPNLYWYRQAAGRGLQLLFYSVGIGQISSEVPQNLSASRPQDRQFILSSKKLLLSDSGFYLCAWRATNAGYEQYFGPGTRLTVT.

This clonotype was observed a handful of times. The V gene is TRBV28, the J gene TRBJ2-7, with 11 bases that match TRBD1. The CDR3 spans 15 residues. With V trimmed by 2 bases and J by 7 bases, 7 bases remained unmatched. Germline V gene data show CDR1 as MDHEN and CDR2 as SYDVKM. The CDR3 DNA reads as TGTGCCAGCAGTTTACGGGACAGGGGGACGGGGGAGCAGTACTTC. This gives the protein CASSLRDRGTGEQYF.